A single sample gave rise to the 10 T cell receptor beta chains below, sequenced in a study of T-cell memory formation after mild COVID-19. TCRdb itself ran the 5' RACE reads through MiXCR, one entry per CDR3 protein. The sample carries 250,000 or so distinct CDR3 sequences, over 15% recorded once. The sequenced material came from PBMCs or a T cell subset sorted from them (not recorded which). These receptors came from a man aged 18 to 29 who had mild COVID-19 (a few samples of this study predate the infection). Cell type and time point are not known.

This clonotype came up a few times. V and J are TRBV7-2 and TRBJ2-5; 13 bases align to TRBD2. With 5 bases clipped from V and 6 bases from J, the junction kept 9 bases outside the gene matches. The CDR3 is 16 residues long. CDR1 is SGHTA, CDR2 FQGNSA, per germline. CDR3 region: CASSDTSGGVSKTQYF. The CDR3, as DNA: TGTGCCAGCAGCGATACTAGCGGGGGGGTTTCAAAGACCCAGTACTTC.

This rearrangement joins TRBV12-3 or TRBV12-4 to TRBJ2-2; D gene uncertain. V lost 2 bases to trimming and J lost 1 base, with 5 bases between them. The CDR3 length is 14 residues. As DNA, the CDR3 is TGTGCCAGCAGTTTACGGCGGAACACCGGGGAGCTGTTTTTT. Its translation: CASSLRRNTGELFF.

This clonotype occurred a few times. The chain recombines TRBV12-2 with TRBJ1-1; the D call of TRBD1 is as the table states it, not checked on the DNA. TRBV12-2 represents a pseudogene. There are 15 residues in the CDR3. DNA of the CDR3: TGTGCAAGTCGCCCCGCGGACAGGGGGCCCACTGAAGCTTTCTTT. Its protein product is CASRPADRGPTEAFF.

This clonotype was observed a few times. This chain connects TRBV5-6 to TRBJ2-6; the D gene is possibly TRBD1 (6 bases). CDR3 size: 15 residues. Trimming shortened V by 4 bases and J by 1 base, and 9 bases separated the two germline ends. The germline V gene encodes CDR1 SGHDT and CDR2 YYEEEE. The CDR3 nucleotides are TGTGCCAGCAGCAAAACAGGGTCTGGGGCCAACGTCCTGACTTTC. This gives the protein CASSKTGSGANVLTF.

The CDR3 DNA follows: TGTGCCAGCATCGACGACCCGGACAGGGCGAACACCGGGGAGCTGTTTTTT. As protein: CASIDDPDRANTGELFF. The V gene is TRBV6-2 or TRBV6-3, the J gene TRBJ2-2, with 8 positions matching TRBD1. The J segment lost 0 bases and the V segment lost 7 bases, leaving 10 bases of the junction unmatched. Germline CDR1 is MNHEY and CDR2 is SVGEGT. The CDR3 sequence is 17 residues long.

The chain carries TRBV5-1 and TRBJ2-1; D gene ambiguous. CDR3 length: 14 amino acids. Germline values: CDR1 SGHRS, CDR2 YFSETQ. Trimming cost V 0 bases and J 4 bases, with 8 bases left between them. The CDR3 nucleotides are TGCGCCAGCAGCTTGGAGGCCTTTTACAATGAGCAGTTCTTC. Amino acids: CASSLEAFYNEQFF.

This sequence joins TRBV20-1 and TRBJ2-3; a weak D match, TRBD2 (6 bases). Germline V CDR1 and CDR2: DFQATT, SNEGSKA (reference sequence). The ends were cut back, 0 bases at V and 3 bases at J, with 13 bases in the middle. The CDR3 runs 15 residues. The CDR3 DNA reads TGCAGTGCTAGAGAGGGAGGTTTTGGGACAGATACGCAGTATTTT. It is translated as CSAREGGFGTDTQYF.

The CDR3 protein is CASSLETARHEQYF. In DNA, the CDR3 is TGTGCCAGCAGTTTAGAGACCGCCCGCCACGAGCAGTACTTC. V and J are TRBV2 and TRBJ2-7; no clear D gene. Germline CDR1 and CDR2: SNHLY and FYNNEI. The CDR3 runs to 14 residues. The ends were cut back, 5 bases at V and 5 bases at J, with 16 bases in the middle.

The chain has TRBV14 and TRBJ2-7, with a weak D call TRBD1 (6 bases). CDR1 is SGHDN and CDR2 is FVKESK in the germline V gene. V lost 4 bases and J 4 bases, leaving 14 bases between the germline ends. The CDR3 is made up of 14 amino acids. The DNA of the CDR3 is TGTGCCAGCAGCCTCACAGGGTTGCGATACGAGCAGTACTTC. It specifies CASSLTGLRYEQYF.

The chain recombines TRBV6-1 with TRBJ2-3; D perhaps matches TRBD1 (5 bases). Germline V CDR1 and CDR2: MNHNS, SASEGT. The CDR3 length is 17 residues. Trimming removed 2 bases at V and 3 bases at J, with 18 bases between. The CDR3 DNA reads TGTGCCAGCAGTGAAAGGTGGGGCAGCCCAAAGACAGATACGCAGTATTTT. Residues: CASSERWGSPKTDTQYF.